These 15 T cell receptor beta chains were all obtained from the same sample, sequenced in a study of T cell repertoires in ileal Crohn's disease. Some clones are missing from TCRdb's copy, which holds only in-frame ones; the method was immunoSEQ multiplex PCR. The sample carries approximately 29,000 clones, roughly 81% recorded once. Sequencing used ileal tissue. All receptors derive from an adult with Crohn's disease.

The chain combines TRBV18 with TRBJ1-3, with 8 positions matching TRBD1. Germline CDR1 reads KGHSH; CDR2 reads LQKENI. The CDR3 consists of 16 residues. V dropped 3 bases and J dropped 3; count of bases not matched to a gene: 7. The CDR3 DNA reads TGTGCCAGCTCACCCCCCGGGACAGGAGGTGGAAACACCATATATTTT. Amino acid sequence: CASSPPGTGGGNTIYF. The full variable domain, with the rest looked up from reference TRBV18 and TRBJ1-3, is NAGVMQNPRHLVRRRGQEARLRCSPMKGHSHVYWYRQLPEEGLKFMVYLQKENIIDESGMPKERFSAEFPKEGPSILRIQQVVRGDSAAYFCASSPPGTGGGNTIYFGEGSWLTVV.

This clone was picked up a small number of times. The chain carries TRBV4-1 and TRBJ1-6; TRBD1 aligns across 10 bases. The CDR3 has 16 amino acids. Germline lookup yields CDR1 MGHRA and CDR2 YSYEKL. V lost 1 base to trimming and J lost 7 bases; unmatched junction nucleotides: 4. The CDR3 DNA reads TGCGCCAGCAGCCAAGCGAGGGGACAGGGGAATTCACCCCTCCACTTT. Protein sequence: CASSQARGQGNSPLHF.

CDR3 protein: CAISDYSAYYNEQFF. The DNA of the CDR3 is TGTGCCATCAGCGACTATAGCGCGTACTACAATGAGCAGTTCTTC. The chain recombines TRBV10-3 with TRBJ2-1; TRBD2 might be the D (5 bases). Germline V gene data show CDR1 as ENHRY and CDR2 as SYGVKD. The V and J ends lost 6 bases and 3 bases respectively, with 15 bases between them. The CDR3 runs 15 residues.

This clone was counted a few times. This chain links TRBV7-2 with TRBJ2-5, with D possibly TRBD1 on 7 matching bases. Germline CDR1 and CDR2: SGHTA and FQGNSA. Trimming cost V 5 bases and J 5 bases, with 24 bases left between them. CDR3 length: 17 residues. DNA of the CDR3: TGTGCCAGCAGCCTTGTGGGACAGCTCTTTCGGGAGGAGACCCAGTACTTC. It codes for CASSLVGQLFREETQYF.

The rearrangement links TRBV7-3 to TRBJ2-1; the match to TRBD2 covers 11 bases. V gave up 5 bases and J gave up 7 bases; unmatched junction bases: 4. Germline CDR1 is SGHTA and CDR2 is FQGTGA. This CDR3 has 14 amino acids. The CDR3 region has the DNA TGTGCCAGCAGCCTTAGCGGGGGGGCAAATGAGCAGTTCTTC. It yields the protein CASSLSGGANEQFF.

The rearrangement links TRBV2 to TRBJ2-3; TRBD2 matches 7 bases. Germline loops: CDR1 SNHLY, CDR2 FYNNEI. The CDR3 is made up of 17 amino acids. The V and J ends lost 3 bases and 0 bases, in that order; junction bases with no gene match: 9. CDR3 sequence (DNA): TGTGCCAGCAGTGATACCCTTGGGGGGGGAAGCACAGATACGCAGTATTTT. Translated, it gives CASSDTLGGGSTDTQYF.

Written as DNA, the CDR3 is TGTGCCAGCAGGCTGGGACTAGCGGCGACGGATACGCAGTATTTT. Translated: CASRLGLAATDTQYF. This chain connects TRBV5-4 to TRBJ2-3; 11 bases agree with TRBD2. The CDR3 runs 15 residues. The ends lost 5 bases at V and 6 bases at J; junction bases unmatched: 8. The germline CDR1 and CDR2 sequences are SGHNT and YYREEE (reference sequence).

This clone was detected only a few times. This chain links TRBV27 with TRBJ1-2, with D possibly matching TRBD1 (6 bases). This CDR3 has 15 amino acids. Germline V gene lookup returns CDR1 MNHEY and CDR2 SMNVEV (reference sequence). Trimming took 0 bases from V and 4 from J, leaving 12 bases between them. The DNA for the CDR3 is TGTGCCAGCAGTTTATCCCCTTCAGGGGTCTATGGCTACACCTTC. This translates into CASSLSPSGVYGYTF.

The V call is TRBV6-5, the J call TRBJ2-3; TRBD1 aligns across 10 bases. This CDR3 region has 16 residues. Trimming removed 3 bases from V and 1 base from J; junction bases left unmatched: 4. The V gene's germline CDR1 is MNHEY and CDR2 SVGAGI. Written as DNA, the CDR3 is TGTGCCAGCAGTTATTCCGGGACAGGGGGCACAGATACGCAGTATTTT. Translating it yields CASSYSGTGGTDTQYF.

The chain is built from TRBV19 and TRBJ2-1; D may be TRBD2 (5 bases). The germline V and J ends were trimmed by 5 bases and 4 bases, with 9 bases remaining between them. Germline-derived CDR1 and CDR2 are LNHDA and SQIVND (reference sequence). There are 13 residues in the CDR3. The CDR3 spells CASSGRTYNEQFF. The DNA for the CDR3 is TGTGCCAGTAGTGGGCGGACTTACAATGAGCAGTTCTTC.

This clone was recorded a few times. The rearrangement uses TRBV5-6 and TRBJ1-2, with 9 nucleotides matching TRBD1. CDR1 and CDR2 (germline): SGHDT, YYEEEE. This CDR3 contains 15 residues. J gave up 4 bases and V 5 bases, and 9 bases lay outside the gene matches. Here the CDR3 DNA reads TGTGCCAGCAGGAGGACAGGGGAATTCTTCTATGGCTACACCTTC. Protein product: CASRRTGEFFYGYTF.

The genes are TRBV15 and TRBJ1-2; no firm D call. Trimming shortened V by 0 bases and J by 3 bases, and 8 bases separated the two germline ends. The CDR3 has 14 amino acids. The V gene's germline CDR1 is LNHNV and CDR2 YYDKDF (reference sequence). This CDR3 reads CATSRDRQDYGYTF. The CDR3 DNA follows: TGTGCCACCAGCAGAGATCGCCAGGACTATGGCTACACCTTC.

A remark on this clone: Other DNA sequences in the sample encode the same CDR3. The genes are TRBV4-1 and TRBJ2-7; the match to TRBD1 covers 10 bases. The V gene's germline CDR1 is MGHRA and CDR2 YSYEKL. Unmatched junction bases numbered 6, after V lost 1 base and J lost 0 bases. CDR3 length: 17 residues. CDR3 sequence reads: CASSQGETGGASYEQYF. The CDR3 nucleotides read TGCGCCAGCAGCCAAGGGGAGACAGGGGGCGCCTCCTACGAGCAGTACTTC.

V and J are TRBV7-9 and TRBJ1-1; 8 positions match TRBD1. The CDR3 extends over 16 amino acids. Germline V CDR1 and CDR2: SEHNR, FQNEAQ (reference sequence). With V trimmed by 2 bases and J by 2 bases, 7 bases remained unmatched. The CDR3 spells CASSLTRDRYNTEAFF. The CDR3 DNA reads as TGTGCCAGCAGCTTAACCCGGGACAGGTATAACACTGAAGCTTTCTTT.

V is TRBV5-4 and J is TRBJ2-1; TRBD2 matches at 14 bases. Trimming removed 5 bases from V and 0 bases from J; junction bases left unmatched: 10. The CDR3 extends over 19 amino acids. Germline values: CDR1 SGHNT, CDR2 YYREEE (reference sequence). In DNA form, the CDR3 reads TGTGCCAGCAGTAAGGGACTAGCGGGGGCCTCAAGCTCCTACAATGAGCAGTTCTTC. Amino acids: CASSKGLAGASSSYNEQFF.